One TCR beta chain is described in this entry. Its antigen remains unidentified. Methotrexate plus calcineurin inhibitor accompanied controls' myeloablative marrow transplants; sampling was 1 year later. The data stem from a study of T cells after posttransplantation cyclophosphamide. Study-level points and caveats: Donor-recipient repertoire similarity was low at 1-2 months, rising over year one.

V lost 2 bases and J lost 0, with 11 bases in between. Germline V gene sequence: CDR1 SQVTM, CDR2 ANQGSEA. The CDR3 extends over 14 amino acids. The table came from immunoSEQ multiplex PCR; TCRdb's copy has only in-frame clones and leaves some out. The sample records fewer than 25,000 clones, around 90% being singletons. This specimen consisted of PBMCs, obtained after an allogeneic stem cell transplant with a calcineurin inhibitor and methotrexate. The source of this sequence is a female patient in her 50s who received an allogeneic stem cell transplant from an unrelated donor, was CMV-positive, and had chronic GVHD only. Some T cells may be provided by the graft donor. The gene calls are TRBV29-1 and TRBJ2-7; a weak D match, TRBD2 (6 bases). In DNA form, the CDR3 reads TGCAGCGTTGAAACGTCCGGGAGCTCCTACGAGCAGTACTTC. Its protein product is CSVETSGSSYEQYF.